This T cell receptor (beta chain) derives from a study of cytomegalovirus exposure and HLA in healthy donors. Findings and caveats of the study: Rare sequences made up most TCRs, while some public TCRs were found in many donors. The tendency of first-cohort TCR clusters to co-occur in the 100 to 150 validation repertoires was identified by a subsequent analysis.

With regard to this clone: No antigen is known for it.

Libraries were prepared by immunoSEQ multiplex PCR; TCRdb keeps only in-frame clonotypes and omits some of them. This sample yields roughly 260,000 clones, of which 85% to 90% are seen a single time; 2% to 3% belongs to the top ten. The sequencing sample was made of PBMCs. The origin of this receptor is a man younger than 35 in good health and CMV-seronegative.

DNA for the CDR3: TGTGCCAGCAAACGCGGGACTAGCGGGGGGATAAACAATGAGCAGTTCTTC. Its translation: CASKRGTSGGINNEQFF. This chain links TRBV2 with TRBJ2-1, with TRBD2 identical over 15 bases. This CDR3 is 17 amino acids long. J was trimmed by 5 bases and V by 7 bases; bases with no gene match: 9. CDR1 and CDR2 (germline): SNHLY, FYNNEI.